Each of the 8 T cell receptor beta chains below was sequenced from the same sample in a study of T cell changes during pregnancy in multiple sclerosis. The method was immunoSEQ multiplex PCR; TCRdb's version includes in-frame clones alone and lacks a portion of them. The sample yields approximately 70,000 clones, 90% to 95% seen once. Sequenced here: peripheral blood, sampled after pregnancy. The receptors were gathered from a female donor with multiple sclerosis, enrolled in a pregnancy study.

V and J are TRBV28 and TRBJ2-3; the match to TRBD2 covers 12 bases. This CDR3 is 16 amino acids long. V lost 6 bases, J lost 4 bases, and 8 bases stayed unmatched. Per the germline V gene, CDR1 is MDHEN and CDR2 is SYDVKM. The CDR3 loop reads CASSWGLAGGADTQYF. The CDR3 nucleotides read TGTGCCAGCAGCTGGGGGCTAGCGGGAGGGGCAGATACGCAGTATTTT.

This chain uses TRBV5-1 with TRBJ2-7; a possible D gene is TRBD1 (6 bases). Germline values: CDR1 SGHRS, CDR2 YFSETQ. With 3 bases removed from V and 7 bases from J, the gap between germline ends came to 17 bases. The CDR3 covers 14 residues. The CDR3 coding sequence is TGCGCCAGCAGCTGGACAGTTACTAGTAAAGAGCAGTACTTC. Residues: CASSWTVTSKEQYF. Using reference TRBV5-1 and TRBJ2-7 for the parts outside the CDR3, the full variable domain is KAGVTQTPRYLIKTRGQQVTLSCSPISGHRSVSWYQQTPGQGLQFLFEYFSETQRNKGNFPGRFSGRQFSNSRSEMNVSTLELGDSALYLCASSWTVTSKEQYFGPGTRLTVT.

Written as DNA, the CDR3 is TGTGCCAGCAGTTTAGTGTCGGGAGGCCGGAATGAGCAGTTCTTC. Its translation is CASSLVSGGRNEQFF. The rearrangement links TRBV28 to TRBJ2-1; 7 nucleotides match TRBD2. Germline trimming cut 2 bases from V and 7 bases from J; bases unmatched to any gene: 8. There are 15 residues in the CDR3. The germline CDR1 and CDR2 sequences are MDHEN and SYDVKM.

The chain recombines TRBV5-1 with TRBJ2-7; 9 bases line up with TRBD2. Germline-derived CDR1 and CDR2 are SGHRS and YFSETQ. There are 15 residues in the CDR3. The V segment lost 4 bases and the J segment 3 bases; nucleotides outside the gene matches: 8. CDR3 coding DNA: TGCGCCAGCAGCAGGGGACTAGCTAACTACTACGAGCAGTACTTC. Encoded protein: CASSRGLANYYEQYF.

CDR3 loop: CAWSVQRHAGNTIYF. Here the CDR3 DNA reads TGTGCCTGGAGTGTACAGAGACACGCCGGAAACACCATATATTTT. The V and J genes are TRBV30 and TRBJ1-3, with D uncertain. Germline V gene data show CDR1 as GTSNPN and CDR2 as SVGIG (reference sequence). V dropped 0 bases and J dropped 4 bases, with 13 bases sitting between them. This CDR3 has 15 residues. Complete variable domain (other parts from reference TRBV30 and TRBJ1-3): SQTIHQWPATLVQPVGSPLSLECTVEGTSNPNLYWYRQAAGRGLQLLFYSVGIGQISSEVPQNLSASRPQDRQFILSSKKLLLSDSGFYLCAWSVQRHAGNTIYFGEGSWLTVV.

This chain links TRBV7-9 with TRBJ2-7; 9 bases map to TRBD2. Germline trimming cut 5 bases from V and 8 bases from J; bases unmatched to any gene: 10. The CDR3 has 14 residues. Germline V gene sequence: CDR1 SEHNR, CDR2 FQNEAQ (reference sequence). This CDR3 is CASSPEAGGGKQYF. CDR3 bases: TGTGCCAGCAGCCCCGAGGCGGGAGGGGGAAAGCAGTACTTC.

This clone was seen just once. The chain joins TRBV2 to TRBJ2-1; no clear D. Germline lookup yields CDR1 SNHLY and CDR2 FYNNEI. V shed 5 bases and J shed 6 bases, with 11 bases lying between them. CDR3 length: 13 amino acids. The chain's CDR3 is CASSLIASNEQFF. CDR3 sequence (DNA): TGTGCCAGCAGTCTGATCGCTAGCAATGAGCAGTTCTTC.

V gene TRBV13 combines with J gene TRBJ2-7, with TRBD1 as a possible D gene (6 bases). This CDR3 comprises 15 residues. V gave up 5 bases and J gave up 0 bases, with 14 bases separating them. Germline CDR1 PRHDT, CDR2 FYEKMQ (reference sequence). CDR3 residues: CASSPRQGISYEQYF. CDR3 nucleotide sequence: TGTGCCAGCAGCCCCCGGCAGGGGATCTCCTACGAGCAGTACTTC. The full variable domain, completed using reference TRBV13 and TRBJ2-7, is AAGVIQSPRHLIKEKRETATLKCYPIPRHDTVYWYQQGPGQDPQFLISFYEKMQSDKGSIPDRFSAQQFSDYHSELNMSSLELGDSALYFCASSPRQGISYEQYFGPGTRLTVT.